A single sample is the source of the 2 T cell receptor beta chains below, sequenced in a study of technical replicates of blood from a handful of donors. Assay used: immunoSEQ multiplex PCR; TCRdb lists only in-frame clones, some missing. Here the sample spans 75,000 to 95,000 clones, around 96% being singletons. Sequencing was done on a sample of T cells isolated from PBMCs. These receptors were collected from a human donor in good health.

This clone has more than one count but fewer than ten. This chain connects TRBV19 to TRBJ1-1; 8 positions agree with TRBD1. Germline values: CDR1 LNHDA, CDR2 SQIVND (reference sequence). The V and J ends lost 8 bases and 3 bases, in that order; junction bases with no gene match: 5. The CDR3 runs 13 residues. The CDR3 DNA sequence: TGTGCCAGTCGAGGACAGGGTGACACTGAAGCTTTCTTT. Translated: CASRGQGDTEAFF.

The CDR3 DNA sequence: TGTGCCAGCAGCGTAGTGGCTAGCGGGTCCAATGAGCAGTTCTTC. Its protein is CASSVVASGSNEQFF. This chain links TRBV9 with TRBJ2-1, with 8 nucleotides matching TRBD2. V dropped 0 bases and J dropped 6; count of bases not matched to a gene: 5. This CDR3 has 15 residues. The germline gives CDR1 SGDLS, CDR2 YYNGEE.